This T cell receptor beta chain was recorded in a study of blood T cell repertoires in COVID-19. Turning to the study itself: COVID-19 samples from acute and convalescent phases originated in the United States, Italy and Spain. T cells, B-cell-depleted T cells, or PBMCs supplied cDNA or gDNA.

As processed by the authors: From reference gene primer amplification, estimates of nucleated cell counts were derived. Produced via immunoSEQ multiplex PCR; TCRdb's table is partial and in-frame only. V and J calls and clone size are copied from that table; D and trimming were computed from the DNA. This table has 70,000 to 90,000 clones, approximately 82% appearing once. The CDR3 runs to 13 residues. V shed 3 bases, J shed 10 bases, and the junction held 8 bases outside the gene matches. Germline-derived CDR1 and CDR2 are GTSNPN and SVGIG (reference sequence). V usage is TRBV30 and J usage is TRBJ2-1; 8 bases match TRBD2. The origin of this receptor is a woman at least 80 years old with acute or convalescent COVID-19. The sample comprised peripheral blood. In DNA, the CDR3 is TGTGCCTGGAGCAGCGGGGGCCCGGGGGAGCAGTTCTTC. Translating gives CAWSSGGPGEQFF.